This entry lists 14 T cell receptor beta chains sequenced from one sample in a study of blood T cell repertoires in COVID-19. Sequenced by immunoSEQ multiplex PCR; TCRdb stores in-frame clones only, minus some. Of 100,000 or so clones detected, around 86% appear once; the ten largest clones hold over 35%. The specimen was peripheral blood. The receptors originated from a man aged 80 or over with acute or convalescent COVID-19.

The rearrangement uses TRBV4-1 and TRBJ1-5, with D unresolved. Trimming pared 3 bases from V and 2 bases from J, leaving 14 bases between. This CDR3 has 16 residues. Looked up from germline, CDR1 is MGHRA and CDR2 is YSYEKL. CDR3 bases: TGCGCCAGCAGCCAGTCAAGTGCGCAGGGCAATCAGCCCCAGCATTTT. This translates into CASSQSSAQGNQPQHF.

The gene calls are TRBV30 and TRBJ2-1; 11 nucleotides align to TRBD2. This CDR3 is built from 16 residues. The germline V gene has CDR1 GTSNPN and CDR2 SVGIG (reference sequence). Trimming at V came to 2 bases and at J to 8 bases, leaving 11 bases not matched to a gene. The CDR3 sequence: CAWSPHTSGSHHEQFF. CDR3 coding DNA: TGTGCCTGGAGTCCCCATACTAGCGGGAGTCACCATGAGCAGTTCTTC.

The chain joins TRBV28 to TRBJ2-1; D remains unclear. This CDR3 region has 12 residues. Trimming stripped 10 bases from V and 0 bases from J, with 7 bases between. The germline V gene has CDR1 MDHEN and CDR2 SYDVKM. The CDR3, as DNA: TGTGCCACCAAGCCCTCCTACAATGAGCAGTTCTTC. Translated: CATKPSYNEQFF.

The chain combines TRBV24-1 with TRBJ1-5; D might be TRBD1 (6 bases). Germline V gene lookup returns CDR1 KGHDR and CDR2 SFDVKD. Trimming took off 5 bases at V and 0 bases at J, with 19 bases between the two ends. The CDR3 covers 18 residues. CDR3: CATSGKPGDGYSNQPQHF. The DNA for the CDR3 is TGTGCCACCAGTGGCAAACCAGGGGATGGGTATAGCAATCAGCCCCAGCATTTT.

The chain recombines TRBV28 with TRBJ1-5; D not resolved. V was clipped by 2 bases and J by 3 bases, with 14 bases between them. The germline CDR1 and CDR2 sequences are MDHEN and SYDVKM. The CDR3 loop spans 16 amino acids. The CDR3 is CASSLTRRAPNQPQHF. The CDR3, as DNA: TGTGCCAGCAGTTTAACCAGGCGCGCACCCAATCAGCCCCAGCATTTT.

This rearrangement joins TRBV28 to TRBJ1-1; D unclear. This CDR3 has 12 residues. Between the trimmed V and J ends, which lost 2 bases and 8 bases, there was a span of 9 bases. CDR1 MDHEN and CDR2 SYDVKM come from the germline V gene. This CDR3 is CASSLEVSEAFF. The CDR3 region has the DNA TGTGCCAGCAGTTTAGAGGTCTCCGAAGCTTTCTTT.

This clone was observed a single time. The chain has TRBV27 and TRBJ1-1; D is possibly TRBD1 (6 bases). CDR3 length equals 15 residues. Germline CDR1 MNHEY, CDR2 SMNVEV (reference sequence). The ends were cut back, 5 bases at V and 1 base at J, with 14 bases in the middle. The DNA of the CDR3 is TGTGCCAGCAGTCCCAGGACAGAAGGGAACACTGAAGCTTTCTTT. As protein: CASSPRTEGNTEAFF.

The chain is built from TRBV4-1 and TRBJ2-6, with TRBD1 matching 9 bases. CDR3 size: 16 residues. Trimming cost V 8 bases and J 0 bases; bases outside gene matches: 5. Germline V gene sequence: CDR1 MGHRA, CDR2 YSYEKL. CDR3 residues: CASGQGTGSGANVLTF. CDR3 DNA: TGCGCCAGCGGACAGGGGACCGGCTCTGGGGCCAACGTCCTGACTTTC.

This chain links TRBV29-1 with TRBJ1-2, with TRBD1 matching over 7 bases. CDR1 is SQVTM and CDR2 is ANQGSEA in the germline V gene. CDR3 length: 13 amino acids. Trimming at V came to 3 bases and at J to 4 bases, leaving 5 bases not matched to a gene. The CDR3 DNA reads TGCAGCGTTGAGGAGGACAGGATCTATGGCTACACCTTC. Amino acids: CSVEEDRIYGYTF.

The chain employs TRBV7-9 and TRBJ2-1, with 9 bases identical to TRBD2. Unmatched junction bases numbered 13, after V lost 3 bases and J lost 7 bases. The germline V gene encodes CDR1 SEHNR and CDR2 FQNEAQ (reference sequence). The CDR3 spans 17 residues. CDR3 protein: CASSLGSLAGTKNEQFF. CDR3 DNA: TGTGCCAGCAGCTTGGGATCTCTAGCGGGAACTAAGAATGAGCAGTTCTTC. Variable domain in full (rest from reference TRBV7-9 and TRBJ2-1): DTGVSQNPRHKITKRGQNVTFRCDPISEHNRLYWYRQTLGQGPEFLTYFQNEAQLEKSRLLSDRFSAERPKGSFSTLEIQRTEQGDSAMYLCASSLGSLAGTKNEQFFGPGTRLTVL.

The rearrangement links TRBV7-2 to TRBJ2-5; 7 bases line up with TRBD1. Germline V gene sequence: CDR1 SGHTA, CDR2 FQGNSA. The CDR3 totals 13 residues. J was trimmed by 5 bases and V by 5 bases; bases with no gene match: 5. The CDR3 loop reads CASSRDRDETQYF. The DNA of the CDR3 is TGTGCCAGCAGCCGAGACAGGGACGAGACCCAGTACTTC.

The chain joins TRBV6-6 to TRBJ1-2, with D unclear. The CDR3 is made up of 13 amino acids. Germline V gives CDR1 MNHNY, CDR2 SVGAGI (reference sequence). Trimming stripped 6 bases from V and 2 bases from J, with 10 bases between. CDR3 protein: CASSHDTNYGYTF. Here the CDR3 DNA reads TGTGCCAGCAGCCACGACACAAACTATGGCTACACCTTC.

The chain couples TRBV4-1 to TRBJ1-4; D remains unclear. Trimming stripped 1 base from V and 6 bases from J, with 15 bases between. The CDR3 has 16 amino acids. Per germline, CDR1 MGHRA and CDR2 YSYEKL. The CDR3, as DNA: TGCGCCAGCAGCCAAGTAAGGCCAGGAGGAGATGAAAAACTGTTTTTT. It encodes CASSQVRPGGDEKLFF.

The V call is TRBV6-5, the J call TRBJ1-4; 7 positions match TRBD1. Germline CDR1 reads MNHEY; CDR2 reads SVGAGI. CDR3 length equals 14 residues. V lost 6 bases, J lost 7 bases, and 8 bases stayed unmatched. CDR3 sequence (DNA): TGTGCCAGCAGGCCCGAAAACAGGGGTGAAAAACTGTTTTTT. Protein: CASRPENRGEKLFF.